Below are 14 T cell receptor beta chains sequenced from a single sample in a study of OX40 agonist ivuxolimab in advanced cancers. Profiled with immunoSEQ multiplex PCR; TCRdb holds only in-frame clones, not every one. The sample includes 80,000 or so clones, about 92% of them seen just once. Sequencing used CD4+ or CD8+ T cells sorted from blood, obtained in a trial of the OX40 agonist ivuxolimab. The receptors come from an adult with an advanced solid tumor such as melanoma, head and neck, liver or kidney cancer.

The V and J genes are TRBV5-1 and TRBJ2-1; 8 bases agree with TRBD1. The germline gives CDR1 SGHRS, CDR2 YFSETQ. Trimming cost V 2 bases and J 3 bases; bases outside gene matches: 4. The CDR3 extends over 15 amino acids. This CDR3 is CASSFGQGLYNEQFF. As DNA, the CDR3 is TGCGCCAGCAGCTTCGGACAGGGACTCTACAATGAGCAGTTCTTC.

This clone was found a few times. The chain recombines TRBV9 with TRBJ2-3, with D unresolved. V gave up 7 bases and J gave up 3 bases, with 15 bases separating them. Germline CDR1 reads SGDLS; CDR2 reads YYNGEE. The CDR3 sequence is 14 residues long. CDR3 sequence: CASQRGLRTDTQYF. As DNA, the CDR3 is TGTGCCAGCCAACGTGGGCTCAGAACAGATACGCAGTATTTT.

This clone has a single count. The CDR3 DNA sequence: TGCGCCAGCAGCTTTTCGGACAAAGAGACCCAGTACTTC. Translating it yields CASSFSDKETQYF. The chain couples TRBV5-1 to TRBJ2-5; D may be TRBD1 (5 bases). V shed 2 bases and J shed 3 bases, with 8 bases lying between them. Per the germline V gene, CDR1 is SGHRS and CDR2 is YFSETQ. This CDR3 comprises 13 residues.

This chain uses TRBV19 with TRBJ2-6; 7 positions match TRBD1. Germline V CDR1 and CDR2: LNHDA, SQIVND (reference sequence). V lost 0 bases, J lost 0 bases, and 8 bases stayed unmatched. The CDR3 runs 19 residues. Here the CDR3 reads CASSIDPGQSSSGANVLTF. The CDR3 DNA reads as TGTGCCAGTAGTATAGATCCGGGACAGTCGAGCTCTGGGGCCAACGTCCTGACTTTC.

In nucleotides, the CDR3 is TGTGCCAGCAGTCCTCCCCCGACGGTATTTACAGATACGCAGTATTTT. This gives the protein CASSPPPTVFTDTQYF. The rearrangement joins TRBV27 to TRBJ2-3; D not resolved. The CDR3 runs to 16 residues. Germline CDR1 reads MNHEY; CDR2 reads SMNVEV (reference sequence). The V end lost 5 bases, the J end lost 3 bases, and 18 bases lay between the germline ends.

V gene TRBV6-1 combines with J gene TRBJ2-7; maybe TRBD2 (6 bases). The CDR3 has 14 residues. CDR1 MNHNS and CDR2 SASEGT come from the germline V gene. V gave up 0 bases and J gave up 0 bases, with 6 bases separating them. The CDR3 coding sequence is TGTGCCAGCAGTGAAGCGGGGGGCTCCTACGAGCAGTACTTC. Amino acid sequence: CASSEAGGSYEQYF.

The V call is TRBV29-1, the J call TRBJ2-1; TRBD2 matches at 13 bases. J gave up 2 bases and V 6 bases, and 7 bases lay outside the gene matches. The CDR3 is 16 residues long. Germline loops: CDR1 SQVTM, CDR2 ANQGSEA. CDR3 loop: CSVRGLAGEAYNEQFF. CDR3 DNA sequence: TGCAGCGTCCGAGGACTAGCGGGAGAGGCCTACAATGAGCAGTTCTTC.

V is TRBV2 and J is TRBJ1-1; D is unresolved. There are 11 residues in the CDR3. Germline-derived CDR1 and CDR2 are SNHLY and FYNNEI. V was shortened by 8 bases and J by 3 bases, with 7 bases between the two germline ends. Here the CDR3 reads CASSDYTEAFF. The DNA for the CDR3 is TGTGCCAGCTCGGACTACACTGAAGCTTTCTTT.

V gene TRBV5-4 combines with J gene TRBJ2-6; the D call may be TRBD1 or TRBD2 (5 bases each). V lost 4 bases, J lost 2 bases, and 7 bases lay in between. This CDR3 contains 14 residues. Germline-derived CDR1 and CDR2 are SGHNT and YYREEE (reference sequence). The CDR3 reads CASSRDPGANVLTF. Here the CDR3 DNA reads TGTGCCAGCAGCCGGGACCCTGGGGCCAACGTCCTGACTTTC. Complete variable domain (other parts from reference TRBV5-4 and TRBJ2-6): ETGVTQSPTHLIKTRGQQVTLRCSSQSGHNTVSWYQQALGQGPQFIFQYYREEENGRGNFPPRFSGLQFPNYSSELNVNALELDDSALYLCASSRDPGANVLTFGAGSRLTVL.

The chain recombines TRBV29-1 with TRBJ2-1; the D gene is possibly TRBD2 (6 bases). Germline V lookup: CDR1 SQVTM, CDR2 ANQGSEA. Trimming left V 8 bases short and J 3 bases short, with 17 bases between. This CDR3 has 14 residues. For the CDR3, the DNA is TGCAGCTACCTACTAGCCAACTACTACAATGAGCAGTTCTTC. Protein: CSYLLANYYNEQFF.

The rearrangement uses TRBV13 and TRBJ2-2; TRBD2 matches at 13 bases. V dropped 3 bases and J dropped 6; count of bases not matched to a gene: 4. The germline V gene encodes CDR1 PRHDT and CDR2 FYEKMQ (reference sequence). The CDR3 totals 16 residues. CDR3 residues: CASSFLLAGGPGELFF. CDR3 sequence (DNA): TGTGCCAGCAGCTTTTTACTAGCGGGAGGGCCCGGGGAGCTGTTTTTT.

CDR3 DNA: TGTGCCAGCAGTGACTCACCGGGACTAGCGGGAGGGCCGGGTGAGCAGTTCTTC. Amino acids: CASSDSPGLAGGPGEQFF. V usage is TRBV6-4 and J usage is TRBJ2-1; 16 bases match TRBD2. CDR3 length: 18 residues. Germline V gene data show CDR1 as MRHNA and CDR2 as SNTAGT. The V segment lost 0 bases and the J segment 9 bases; nucleotides outside the gene matches: 8.

This chain uses TRBV18 with TRBJ2-2, with 11 nucleotides matching TRBD2. Germline V CDR1 and CDR2: KGHSH, LQKENI. The CDR3 is made up of 16 amino acids. V lost 4 bases, J lost 2 bases, and 3 bases stayed unmatched. CDR3 in amino acids: CASSRTSGSNTGELFF. DNA of the CDR3: TGTGCCAGCTCACGTACTAGCGGGAGTAACACCGGGGAGCTGTTTTTT. The full variable domain, with the rest looked up from reference TRBV18 and TRBJ2-2, is NAGVMQNPRHLVRRRGQEARLRCSPMKGHSHVYWYRQLPEEGLKFMVYLQKENIIDESGMPKERFSAEFPKEGPSILRIQQVVRGDSAAYFCASSRTSGSNTGELFFGEGSRLTVL.

This clone was seen just once. The gene calls are TRBV30 and TRBJ2-7; TRBD1 might be the D (7 bases). This CDR3 has 13 amino acids. In germline, CDR1 is GTSNPN, CDR2 SVGIG (reference sequence). The V and J ends lost 3 bases and 4 bases respectively, with 13 bases between them. As DNA, the CDR3 is TGTGCCTGGAGACCGACAGGGAGGTACGAGCAGTACTTC. The encoded protein is CAWRPTGRYEQYF.